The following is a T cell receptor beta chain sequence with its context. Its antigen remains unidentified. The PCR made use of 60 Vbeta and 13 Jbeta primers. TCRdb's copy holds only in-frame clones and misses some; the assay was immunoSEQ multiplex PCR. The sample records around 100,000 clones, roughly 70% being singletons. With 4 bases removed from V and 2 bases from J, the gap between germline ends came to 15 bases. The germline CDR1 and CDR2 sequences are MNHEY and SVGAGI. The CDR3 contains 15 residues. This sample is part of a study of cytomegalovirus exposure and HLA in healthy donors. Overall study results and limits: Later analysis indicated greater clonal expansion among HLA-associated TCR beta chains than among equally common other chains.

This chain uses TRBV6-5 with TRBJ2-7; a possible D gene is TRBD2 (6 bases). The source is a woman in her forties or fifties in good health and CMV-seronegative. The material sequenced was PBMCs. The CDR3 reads CASSLGHGGTYEQYF. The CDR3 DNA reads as TGTGCCAGCAGTTTGGGGCACGGGGGAACCTACGAGCAGTACTTC.